Below are 7 T cell receptor beta chains sequenced from a single sample in a study of shared clonotypes between healthy human individuals. Generated by immunoSEQ multiplex PCR, the TCRdb table keeps only in-frame clones and is missing some. The sample lists under 650,000 clones, 90% to 96% occurring once. The sequencing input was naive CD4+ T cells sorted from blood. The subset here: CD45RA+ positively selected. The source is a woman aged 30 to 39 in good health.

The rearrangement links TRBV30 to TRBJ2-3; D gene ambiguous. With 0 bases removed from V and 2 bases from J, the gap between germline ends came to 3 bases. Germline V lookup: CDR1 GTSNPN, CDR2 SVGIG (reference sequence). This CDR3 comprises 12 residues. The CDR3 sequence is CAWSVLTDTQYF. The CDR3 DNA sequence: TGTGCCTGGAGTGTCCTCACAGATACGCAGTATTTT.

In this sample, this clone turned up once. The chain has TRBV11-2 and TRBJ2-1; 12 bases fit TRBD2. This CDR3 is 15 amino acids long. With 5 bases clipped from V and 10 bases from J, the junction kept 9 bases outside the gene matches. The germline CDR1 and CDR2 sequences are SGHAT and FQNNGV. In nucleotides, the CDR3 is TGTGCCAGCAGCCCGACTAGCGGGAGTGGGAAAGAGCAGTTCTTC. The encoded protein is CASSPTSGSGKEQFF.

CDR3 sequence reads: CASSSRVGNTIYF. Written as DNA, the CDR3 is TGTGCCAGCAGCTCCCGAGTTGGAAACACCATATATTTT. The V and J genes are TRBV7-2 and TRBJ1-3, with D hard to call. The germline V gene has CDR1 SGHTA and CDR2 FQGNSA. The CDR3 consists of 13 residues. Trimming pared 4 bases from V and 3 bases from J, leaving 7 bases between. The full variable domain, its missing parts supplied by reference TRBV7-2 and TRBJ1-3, is GAGVSQSPSNKVTEKGKDVELRCDPISGHTALYWYRQSLGQGLEFLIYFQGNSAPDKSGLPSDRFSAERTGGSVSTLTIQRTQQEDSAVYLCASSSRVGNTIYFGEGSWLTVV.

The gene calls are TRBV27 and TRBJ2-7; the D gene is possibly TRBD2 (6 bases). Germline V gives CDR1 MNHEY, CDR2 SMNVEV (reference sequence). V dropped 8 bases and J dropped 4 bases, with 12 bases sitting between them. This CDR3 comprises 12 residues. CDR3 coding DNA: TGTGCCAGCGGGCTTCGGGGGTACGAGCAGTACTTC. It translates to CASGLRGYEQYF.

The chain uses TRBV5-4 and TRBJ2-7; the match to TRBD2 covers 16 bases. Unmatched junction bases numbered 13, after V lost 4 bases and J lost 6 bases. Germline V lookup: CDR1 SGHNT, CDR2 YYREEE (reference sequence). The CDR3 sequence is 18 residues long. CDR3 nucleotides: TGTGCCAGCAGCAATTACCCGGGACTAGCGGGAGGGCCCGGCGAGCAGTACTTC. It specifies CASSNYPGLAGGPGEQYF.

This clone was recorded only once. CDR3 DNA sequence: TGTGCCAGCTCACAGAGGACAGGAAATATCGAGCAGTACTTC. Translation gives CASSQRTGNIEQYF. The rearrangement uses TRBV18 and TRBJ2-7; the match to TRBD1 covers 7 bases. Germline CDR1 reads KGHSH; CDR2 reads LQKENI. This CDR3 is built from 14 residues. With 4 bases clipped from V and 6 bases from J, the junction kept 9 bases outside the gene matches.

This clone was seen just once. The junction differs from germline at one of its ends, possibly a read error. The CDR3 loop is CASSGDFYKQYF. In nucleotides, the CDR3 is TGTGCGTCATCCGGGGACTTCTACAAGCAGTACTTC. The rearrangement links TRBV2 to TRBJ2-7, with a weak D call TRBD2 (6 bases). The germline V gene encodes CDR1 SNHLY and CDR2 FYNNEI. The CDR3 consists of 12 residues.